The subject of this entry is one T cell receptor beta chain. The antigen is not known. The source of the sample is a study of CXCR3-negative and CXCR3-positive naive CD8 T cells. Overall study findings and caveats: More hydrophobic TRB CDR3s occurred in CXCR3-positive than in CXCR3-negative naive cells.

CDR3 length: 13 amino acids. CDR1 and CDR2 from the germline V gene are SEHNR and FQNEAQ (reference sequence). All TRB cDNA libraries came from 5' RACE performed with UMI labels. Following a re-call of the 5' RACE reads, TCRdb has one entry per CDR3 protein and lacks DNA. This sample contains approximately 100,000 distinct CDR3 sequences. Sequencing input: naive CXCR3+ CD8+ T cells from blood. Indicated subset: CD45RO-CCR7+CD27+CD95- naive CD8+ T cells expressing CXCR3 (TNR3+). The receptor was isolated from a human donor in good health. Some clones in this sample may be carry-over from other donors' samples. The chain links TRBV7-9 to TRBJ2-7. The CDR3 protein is CASSSQNRYEQYF.